This record concerns one TCR beta chain sequence. There are 16 residues in the CDR3. CDR1 is SGHNT, CDR2 YYREEE, per germline (reference sequence). With V trimmed by 3 bases and J by 10 bases, 13 bases remained unmatched. The sample comes from a study of beta chain features in type 1 diabetes. The sequenced template was cDNA made from the entire isolated RNA. Profiled with immunoSEQ multiplex PCR; TCRdb holds only in-frame clones, not every one. Of some 150,000 clones in the sample, 6.9% were seen once. Populations isolated by sorting all had purity greater than 98%. Source material: central memory CD4+ T cells from blood. The receptor was isolated from a woman aged 25 to 39 in good health. This rearrangement joins TRBV5-4 to TRBJ2-1; 10 nucleotides align to TRBD2. In DNA form, the CDR3 reads TGTGCCAGCAGCTCCCCTCCGGCTAGCGGGAGCCAAGAGCAGTTCTTC. Its translation is CASSSPPASGSQEQFF.